This T cell receptor beta chain was documented in a study of T-cell memory formation after mild COVID-19. This clonotype was found a few times. What it recognizes is unknown. The V gene's germline CDR1 is DFQATT and CDR2 SNEGSKA (reference sequence). CDR3 length: 12 amino acids. With V trimmed by 5 bases and J by 6 bases, 2 bases remained unmatched. Study-level findings and limits: CD4+ contracting clones were mainly CM and EM; CD8+ ones, EMRA. Later expanders leaned toward CD4+, whereas clones contracting from day 15 to 85 were balanced CD4/CD8.

The 5'RACE method, run with constant-segment primers, produced TCR alpha and TCR beta cDNA libraries (carrying sample barcodes and UMIs). Each CDR3 protein gets one entry after TCRdb re-called the 5' RACE reads with MiXCR. The sample includes 120,000 to 150,000 distinct CDR3 sequences, roughly 13% of them seen just once. The sequencing sample was made of PBMCs or a T cell subset sorted from them (not recorded which). V and J are TRBV20-1 and TRBJ2-7, with TRBD2 matching over 12 bases. The sequence was collected from an adult woman who had mild COVID-19 (a few samples of this study predate the infection). Cell type and time point are not known. Here the CDR3 DNA reads TGCAGTGCTCCGGGACTAGCGGGCGAGCAGTACTTC. Translating gives CSAPGLAGEQYF.